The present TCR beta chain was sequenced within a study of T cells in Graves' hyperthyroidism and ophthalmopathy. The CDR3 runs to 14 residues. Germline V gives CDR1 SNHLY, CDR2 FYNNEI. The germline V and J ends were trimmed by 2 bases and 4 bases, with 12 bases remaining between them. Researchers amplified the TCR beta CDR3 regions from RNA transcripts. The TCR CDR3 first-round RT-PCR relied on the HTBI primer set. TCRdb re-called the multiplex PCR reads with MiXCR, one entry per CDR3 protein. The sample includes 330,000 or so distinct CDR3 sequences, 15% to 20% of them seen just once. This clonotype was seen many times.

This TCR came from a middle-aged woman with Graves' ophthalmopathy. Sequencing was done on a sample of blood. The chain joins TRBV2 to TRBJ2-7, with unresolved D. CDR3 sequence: CASSETLVRYEQYF. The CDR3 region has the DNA TGTGCCAGCAGTGAAACCCTAGTTCGTTACGAGCAGTACTTC. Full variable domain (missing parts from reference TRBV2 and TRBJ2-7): EPEVTQTPSHQVTQMGQEVILRCVPISNHLYFYWYRQILGQKVEFLVSFYNNEISEKSEIFDDQFSVERPDGSNFTLKIRSTKLEDSAMYFCASSETLVRYEQYFGPGTRLTVT.